The 27 T cell receptor beta chains below come from one sample, sequenced in a study of OX40 agonist ivuxolimab in advanced cancers. Using immunoSEQ multiplex PCR, the repertoire was profiled, and TCRdb retains in-frame clones only, with some absent. The data contain fewer than 55,000 clones, around nine tenths of them singletons. The input for sequencing was CD4+ or CD8+ T cells sorted from blood, taken in a trial of the OX40 agonist ivuxolimab. All receptors derive from an adult with an advanced solid tumor such as melanoma, head and neck, liver or kidney cancer.

The chain joins TRBV30 to TRBJ2-7, with D tentatively TRBD1 (5 bases). There are 13 residues in the CDR3. Germline V gives CDR1 GTSNPN, CDR2 SVGIG (reference sequence). V was trimmed by 3 bases and J by 0 bases, leaving 9 bases between them. Here the CDR3 reads CAWSADSSYEQYF. The CDR3 DNA sequence: TGTGCCTGGAGCGCCGACAGCTCCTACGAGCAGTACTTC.

For this clone: This same CDR3 is encoded by further DNA sequences in the sample. CDR3 in DNA: TGCGCCAGCAGCTTGGAGCCTCGGACAGGGGGGTTTTACTCTGGGGCCAACGTCCTGACTTTC. Protein: CASSLEPRTGGFYSGANVLTF. The J gene is TRBJ2-6, the V gene TRBV5-1, with 10 nucleotides matching TRBD1. The CDR3 extends over 21 amino acids. V was pared by 0 bases and J by 0 bases, with 12 bases of the junction left unmatched. From germline, CDR1 is SGHRS and CDR2 YFSETQ.

This clone was seen a single time. The chain has TRBV21-1 and TRBJ1-1. TRBV21-1 is a documented pseudogene. The CDR3 covers 14 residues. CDR3 DNA sequence: TGTGCCAGCAGCAAATGCCGATGGGGAACTGAAGCTTTCTTT. It codes for CASSKCRWGTEAFF.

V gene TRBV2 combines with J gene TRBJ2-7; 7 bases are a match to TRBD2. The CDR3 totals 16 residues. From germline, CDR1 is SNHLY and CDR2 FYNNEI. V shed 3 bases and J 3 bases; nucleotides not matched to a gene: 11. CDR3 coding DNA: TGTGCCAGCAGTGAGGGGATTCTAGCGGCCCTCTACGAGCAGTACTTC. Protein product: CASSEGILAALYEQYF.

The chain has TRBV7-9 and TRBJ1-2; TRBD1 matches at 7 bases. With 5 bases clipped from V and 8 bases from J, the junction kept 5 bases outside the gene matches. Germline CDR1 SEHNR, CDR2 FQNEAQ (reference sequence). The CDR3 extends over 12 amino acids. CDR3 amino acids: CASSLAGGGYTF. CDR3 nucleotides: TGTGCCAGCAGCCTCGCAGGGGGGGGCTACACCTTC.

The chain couples TRBV29-1 to TRBJ1-3, with D maybe TRBD1 (5 bases). The CDR3 spans 14 residues. Looked up from germline, CDR1 is SQVTM and CDR2 is ANQGSEA. The germline V and J ends were trimmed by 0 bases and 3 bases, with 9 bases remaining between them. The chain's CDR3 is CSVEEAGGGNTIYF. The CDR3 DNA reads TGCAGCGTTGAAGAGGCGGGGGGTGGAAACACCATATATTTT.

The rearrangement links TRBV7-9 to TRBJ1-5; tentatively, D is TRBD1 (5 bases). Germline loops: CDR1 SEHNR, CDR2 FQNEAQ (reference sequence). V gave up 6 bases and J gave up 3 bases, with 12 bases separating them. The CDR3 consists of 14 residues. The DNA for the CDR3 is TGTGCCAGCAGACCTGGGGGGGACAATCAGCCCCAGCATTTT. As protein: CASRPGGDNQPQHF.

This sequence joins TRBV30 and TRBJ1-2; D gene unclear. V was trimmed by 1 base and J by 0 bases, leaving 3 bases between them. Germline loops: CDR1 GTSNPN, CDR2 SVGIG (reference sequence). This CDR3 spans 12 amino acids. Here the CDR3 reads CAWSAPNYGYTF. CDR3 DNA sequence: TGTGCCTGGAGTGCACCTAACTATGGCTACACCTTC.

This chain links TRBV4-1 with TRBJ2-1; D unresolved. The CDR3 has 17 amino acids. From germline, CDR1 is MGHRA and CDR2 YSYEKL. V was pared by 4 bases and J by 0 bases, with 16 bases between. The CDR3: CASSLLNSPSSYNEQFF. The DNA for the CDR3 is TGCGCCAGCAGCCTTCTAAACTCCCCGAGCTCCTACAATGAGCAGTTCTTC.

This rearrangement joins TRBV2 to TRBJ2-1; 10 nucleotides agree with TRBD2. Germline V gene data show CDR1 as SNHLY and CDR2 as FYNNEI. After removal of 9 bases from V and 2 bases from J, the junction contained 7 bases not matched to a gene. The CDR3 is 15 amino acids. For the CDR3, the DNA is TGTGCCAGGGGCTTTAGCGGGGGGCCCTACAATGAGCAGTTCTTC. Amino acids: CARGFSGGPYNEQFF.

This rearrangement joins TRBV12-5 to TRBJ1-1; unclear D gene. Germline CDR1 is LGHNT and CDR2 is FRNRAP. The length of the CDR3 is 14 residues. V lost 2 bases, J lost 5 bases, and 12 bases lay in between. Here the CDR3 DNA reads TGTGCTAGTGGTTTGACGGGAATGGGGACTGAAGCTTTCTTT. It is translated as CASGLTGMGTEAFF. Full variable domain (remainder filled in from reference TRBV12-5 and TRBJ1-1): DARVTQTPRHKVTEMGQEVTMRCQPILGHNTVFWYRQTMMQGLELLAYFRNRAPLDDSGMPKDRFSAEMPDATLATLKIQPSEPRDSAVYFCASGLTGMGTEAFFGQGTRLTVV.

This sequence joins TRBV7-6 and TRBJ2-1, with a possible D match to TRBD2 (6 bases). CDR3 length: 16 residues. The V gene lost 6 bases and the J gene lost 2 bases, with 17 bases spanning the gap. CDR1 and CDR2 (germline): SGHVS, FNYEAQ. The CDR3 region has the DNA TGTGCCAGCAGTTTCTCCGGGGGAGCGCCCTACAATGAGCAGTTCTTC. Its protein is CASSFSGGAPYNEQFF.

The V gene is TRBV29-1, the J gene TRBJ2-7; tentative D call: TRBD2 (5 bases). Germline lookup yields CDR1 SQVTM and CDR2 ANQGSEA. V lost 3 bases and J lost 0, with 9 bases in between. There are 13 residues in the CDR3. CDR3 nucleotide sequence: TGCAGCGTTGAGGGGAGTAGCTCCTACGAGCAGTACTTC. Its protein product is CSVEGSSSYEQYF.

This clone was observed a single time. V gene TRBV19 combines with J gene TRBJ1-2, with D unclear. V was shortened by 3 bases and J by 8 bases, with 13 bases between the two germline ends. This CDR3 is built from 13 residues. Germline V lookup: CDR1 LNHDA, CDR2 SQIVND (reference sequence). In DNA form, the CDR3 reads TGTGCCAGTAGTATCGTCTCCTGGGAGGGCTACACCTTC. Protein sequence: CASSIVSWEGYTF.

This clone came up once. This chain joins TRBV5-1 and TRBJ2-1; D may be TRBD1 (6 bases). CDR3 length equals 15 residues. CDR1 and CDR2 (germline): SGHRS, YFSETQ. Trimming pared 1 base from V and 4 bases from J, leaving 12 bases between. CDR3 in amino acids: CASSLYHQGYNEQFF. In nucleotides, the CDR3 is TGCGCCAGCAGCTTGTATCATCAGGGGTACAATGAGCAGTTCTTC. The full variable domain, with the rest looked up from reference TRBV5-1 and TRBJ2-1, is KAGVTQTPRYLIKTRGQQVTLSCSPISGHRSVSWYQQTPGQGLQFLFEYFSETQRNKGNFPGRFSGRQFSNSRSEMNVSTLELGDSALYLCASSLYHQGYNEQFFGPGTRLTVL.

The J gene is TRBJ2-1, the V gene TRBV10-3, with D perhaps matching TRBD1 (7 bases). V was pared by 1 base and J by 6 bases, with 16 bases between. The CDR3 has 16 residues. The germline V gene has CDR1 ENHRY and CDR2 SYGVKD. The CDR3 reads CAISEFDREESNEQFF. The CDR3 DNA reads TGTGCCATCAGTGAGTTTGACAGGGAGGAGAGCAATGAGCAGTTCTTC.

The chain employs TRBV6-5 and TRBJ1-1, with a tentative D call TRBD1 (6 bases). The CDR3 is 12 amino acids. The germline V gene encodes CDR1 MNHEY and CDR2 SVGAGI. V was clipped by 5 bases and J by 6 bases, with 10 bases between them. Written as DNA, the CDR3 is TGTGCCAGCAGTCCCGCAGGGGCTGAAGCTTTCTTT. Protein: CASSPAGAEAFF.

In DNA, the CDR3 is TGTGCCAGCAGCTCCCCCTTTCAGGGGACGGAATATGGCTACACCTTC. Translation: CASSSPFQGTEYGYTF. The chain couples TRBV6-6 to TRBJ1-2, with D maybe TRBD1 (6 bases). The CDR3 is made up of 16 amino acids. Trimming took 6 bases from V and 5 from J, leaving 22 bases between them. Germline values: CDR1 MNHNY, CDR2 SVGAGI (reference sequence).

This rearrangement joins TRBV11-2 to TRBJ2-7, with 7 positions matching TRBD1. J lost 3 bases, V lost 8 bases, and 7 bases had no gene match. This CDR3 spans 13 amino acids. Germline V CDR1 and CDR2: SGHAT, FQNNGV. CDR3 DNA: TGTGCCAGCCACGTAGGGGGCAGCTACGAGCAGTACTTC. Amino acids: CASHVGGSYEQYF.

This clone has only one observation. This sequence joins TRBV5-1 and TRBJ1-2; 9 nucleotides agree with TRBD1. CDR3 length equals 19 residues. The germline CDR1 and CDR2 sequences are SGHRS and YFSETQ. V dropped 3 bases and J dropped 1; count of bases not matched to a gene: 16. Here the CDR3 DNA reads TGCGCCAGCAGCTGGGATGAACAGGGGGCGTTAGATGTTAACTATGGCTACACCTTC. Amino acids: CASSWDEQGALDVNYGYTF.

This clone was observed once. The chain uses TRBV7-9 and TRBJ2-1; TRBD2 aligns across 12 bases. Germline loops: CDR1 SEHNR, CDR2 FQNEAQ (reference sequence). V was pared by 5 bases and J by 5 bases, with 7 bases of the junction left unmatched. The CDR3 has 16 residues. The CDR3 protein is CASSPIWTSGNNEQFF. The CDR3, as DNA: TGTGCCAGCAGCCCCATCTGGACTAGCGGGAACAATGAGCAGTTCTTC.

This rearrangement joins TRBV5-1 to TRBJ2-1; 9 bases match TRBD2. Per germline, CDR1 SGHRS and CDR2 YFSETQ. The V and J ends lost 0 bases and 6 bases, in that order; junction bases with no gene match: 10. There are 17 residues in the CDR3. The CDR3 DNA reads TGCGCCAGCAGCTTGGTCATAGCGGGGGAGGTAGCCAATGAGCAGTTCTTC. Translating gives CASSLVIAGEVANEQFF.

The chain couples TRBV4-3 to TRBJ2-3; no reliable D call. This CDR3 is built from 15 residues. Germline loops: CDR1 LGHNA, CDR2 YSLEER. Trimming took 0 bases from V and 2 from J, leaving 9 bases between them. DNA of the CDR3: TGCGCCAGCAGCCAAGATGGCGACTTCACAGATACGCAGTATTTT. It translates to CASSQDGDFTDTQYF.

The chain employs TRBV13 and TRBJ2-7; unclear D gene. Germline assignment: CDR1 PRHDT and CDR2 FYEKMQ (reference sequence). Between the trimmed V and J ends, which lost 5 bases and 6 bases, there was a span of 14 bases. This CDR3 is built from 13 residues. The CDR3 nucleotides read TGTGCCAGCAGCCCCGCCGGACGGGCCGAGCAGTACTTC. It codes for CASSPAGRAEQYF.

The chain joins TRBV19 to TRBJ2-1; 10 bases fit TRBD1. Germline CDR1 is LNHDA and CDR2 is SQIVND (reference sequence). Trimming cost V 0 bases and J 6 bases; bases outside gene matches: 11. This CDR3 is built from 18 residues. This CDR3 reads CASSIDLEGTGAFNEQFF. The CDR3 DNA follows: TGTGCCAGTAGTATAGATCTTGAAGGGACAGGGGCATTCAATGAGCAGTTCTTC.

The sample holds a few counts of this clone. The V gene is TRBV7-6, the J gene TRBJ2-7, with 8 bases lining up with TRBD1. There are 13 residues in the CDR3. V lost 5 bases to trimming and J lost 5 bases; unmatched junction nucleotides: 5. Germline lookup yields CDR1 SGHVS and CDR2 FNYEAQ. CDR3 loop: CASSPSGGHEQYF. In DNA form, the CDR3 reads TGTGCCAGCAGCCCTTCAGGGGGCCACGAGCAGTACTTC.

The gene calls are TRBV4-2 and TRBJ2-3; a possible D gene is TRBD2 (6 bases). The ends were cut back, 1 base at V and 4 bases at J, with 9 bases in the middle. The CDR3 covers 14 residues. Germline CDR1 reads LGHNA; CDR2 reads YNFKEQ. In DNA, the CDR3 is TGTGCCAGCAGCCAAGCCGGGACTTCAGATACGCAGTATTTT. Translated: CASSQAGTSDTQYF.